This TCR beta chain emerged from a study of PD-L1 blockade in urothelial cancer. In the study overall: Patients commenced intravenous atezolizumab, 1,200 mg every 3 weeks, in 2014. General study findings and limits: Durable-benefit patients showed greater tumor-associated blood clone expansion at 3 weeks.

Synthetic templates analogous to TCR were spiked into all PCRs individually. Produced via immunoSEQ multiplex PCR; TCRdb's table is partial and in-frame only. The data contain approximately 50,000 clones, approximately 79% of them singletons. This clone occurred once. As yet, its antigen is unknown. The sample's time point: pretreatment peripheral blood. The number of samples from each patient was between 1 and 8, taken pretreatment and on-treatment. This sequence was found in a man aged 70 or older with urothelial cancer. This material consisted of PBMCs, taken around atezolizumab (anti-PD-L1) treatment.

CDR3 nucleotide sequence: TGTGCCAGTAGTATTAGGGCAGGGGGAACCAATCAGCCCCAGCATTTT. Its translation: CASSIRAGGTNQPQHF. V and J are TRBV19 and TRBJ1-5; 7 nucleotides align to TRBD1. V was clipped by 3 bases and J by 3 bases; unmatched bases: 8. Germline V gene lookup returns CDR1 LNHDA and CDR2 SQIVND (reference sequence). The CDR3 contains 16 residues.